This is a list of T cell receptor beta chains from one sample in a study of regulatory T cells in long-lasting Graves disease. MiXCR, run by TCRdb on the multiplex PCR reads, gives a single entry per CDR3 protein. The sample contains some 370,000 distinct CDR3 sequences, 20% to 25% of which appear only once. Here the sequenced sample was peripheral blood mononuclear cells (PBMCs), taken when the disease was refractory, from a patient treated with antithyroid drugs. These receptors were taken from a woman in her thirties or forties with Graves disease. CDR3s include the opening cysteine and the closing phenylalanine or tryptophan. The D gene is left open where the match is weak. Some rows mark clone size as missing; the rest say once, few, many or name a class of expanded clone.

CDR3nt: TGTGCCATCAGTGAGCGGGGGAACACTGAAGCTTTCTTT
CDR3aa: CAISERGNTEAFF
len: 13
v_gene: TRBV10-3
abundance: many
d_gene: -
j_gene: TRBJ1-1

CDR3nt: TGCAGTGCTAAGTACAGCGACAGCGAGCAGTACTTC
CDR3aa: CSAKYSDSEQYF
len: 12
v_gene: TRBV20-1
abundance: many
d_gene: -
j_gene: TRBJ2-7

CDR3nt: TGTGCCATCAGTGACCCAAAGGACAGTCGGCAGTTCTTC
CDR3aa: CAISDPKDSRQFF
len: 13
v_gene: TRBV10-3
abundance: few
d_gene: -
j_gene: TRBJ2-1

CDR3nt: TGTGCCAGCAGTCCTCGGGACGGAGGATACAATGAGCAGTTCTTC
CDR3aa: CASSPRDGGYNEQFF
len: 15
v_gene: TRBV6-1
abundance: -
d_gene: -
j_gene: TRBJ2-1

CDR3nt: TGTGCCAGCAGTCCCTACAGTTACGCTGAAGCTTACTTT
CDR3aa: CASSPYSYAEAYF
len: 13
v_gene: TRBV28
abundance: -
d_gene: -
j_gene: TRBJ1-1

CDR3nt: TGTGCCAGCAGTCCCCGGTGGGGACAAGAGACCCAGTACTTC
CDR3aa: CASSPRWGQETQYF
len: 14
v_gene: TRBV6-1
abundance: many
d_gene: -
j_gene: TRBJ2-5

CDR3nt: TGTGCCAGCAGCTCTTTGAGAGTTGGTACCTACGAGCAGTACTTC
CDR3aa: CASSSLRVGTYEQYF
len: 15
v_gene: TRBV11-2
abundance: many
d_gene: -
j_gene: TRBJ2-7

CDR3nt: TGTGCCAGCAGCTTGGGCCCCGGCGAGCAGTACTTC
CDR3aa: CASSLGPGEQYF
len: 12
v_gene: TRBV5-1
abundance: many
d_gene: -
j_gene: TRBJ2-7

CDR3nt: TGTGCCAGCAGTTTAGAGGAAGCTTTCTTT
CDR3aa: CASSLEEAFF
len: 10
v_gene: TRBV28
abundance: many
d_gene: -
j_gene: TRBJ1-1

CDR3nt: TGTGCCAGCGGTCTGGACAGGAATAATTCACCCCTCCACTTT
CDR3aa: CASGLDRNNSPLHF
len: 14
v_gene: TRBV7-2
abundance: many
d_gene: TRBD1
j_gene: TRBJ1-6